The clone carrying this T cell receptor beta chain was recorded once. Its cognate antigen is unknown. The junction and the germline gene differ at one end; a read error may be behind it. The sample comes from a study of shared clonotypes between healthy human individuals. Study-wide points: The naive CD4 repertoires of a handful of donors were compared, and approximately 5% of clonotypes were shared.

This table comes from immunoSEQ multiplex PCR, and its TCRdb copy is limited to in-frame clones, with some not included. This repertoire shows millions of clones, roughly 95% found once; its top ten account for roughly 0.13%. The germline gives CDR1 ENHRY, CDR2 SYGVKD. The CDR3 has 15 amino acids. The chain carries TRBV10-3 and TRBJ2-7, with 9 bases that match TRBD1. The clonotype originates from a man between 18 and 35 years old in good health. Material for sequencing was naive CD4+ T cells sorted from blood. The subset: CD45RA+ positively selected. The CDR3 spells CAIGDGTGKSYEQYF. For the CDR3, the DNA is TGTGCCATCGGTGACGGGACAGGGAAATCCTACGAGCAGTACTTC.